One sample yielded the 29 T cell receptor beta chains listed below, sequenced in a study of blood T cells in healthy people across ages. It was with a sample-barcoded 5' primer and a J-beta primer mix that a second PCR of roughly 7 to 12 cycles was run. TCRdb processed the 5' RACE reads anew with MiXCR; each CDR3 protein has one entry. The sample consists of some 710,000 distinct CDR3 sequences, 46% of them appearing once. Sequenced sample: blood. These receptors all come from a man older than 75 in good health.

Only a few counts were recorded for this clonotype. The chain employs TRBV20-1 and TRBJ1-2, with 7 bases lining up with TRBD1. CDR3 length: 15 amino acids. Germline values: CDR1 DFQATT, CDR2 SNEGSKA (reference sequence). Trimming removed 5 bases from V and 8 bases from J; junction bases left unmatched: 17. The CDR3: CSAEAAGTESSGYTF. CDR3 DNA sequence: TGCAGTGCTGAGGCGGCGGGGACAGAATCTTCAGGCTACACCTTC.

This clonotype showed up just a few times. This chain's CDR3 is CASSLVGSRSYNEQFF. The CDR3 region has the DNA TGTGCCAGCAGTTTAGTGGGGAGTAGGTCCTACAATGAGCAGTTCTTC. This chain links TRBV27 with TRBJ2-1; D might be TRBD2 (5 bases). The germline CDR1 and CDR2 sequences are MNHEY and SMNVEV (reference sequence). V was cut by 2 bases and J by 1 base, with 12 bases left in between. The CDR3 contains 16 residues.

The gene calls are TRBV28 and TRBJ2-3; possibly TRBD1 for D (6 bases). The CDR3 runs to 16 residues. Germline-derived CDR1 and CDR2 are MDHEN and SYDVKM. Between the trimmed V and J ends, which lost 2 bases and 2 bases, there was a span of 14 bases. In DNA form, the CDR3 reads TGTGCCAGCAGTTTACCCCAGGGGTCCTTCACAGATACGCAGTATTTT. It encodes CASSLPQGSFTDTQYF. Complete variable domain (other parts from reference TRBV28 and TRBJ2-3): DVKVTQSSRYLVKRTGEKVFLECVQDMDHENMFWYRQDPGLGLRLIYFSYDVKMKEKGDIPEGYSVSREKKERFSLILESASTNQTSMYLCASSLPQGSFTDTQYFGPGTRLTVL.

This clonotype was recorded only once. The chain joins TRBV7-2 to TRBJ2-1; possible D gene TRBD2, 5 bases. The end of the DNA fits TRBJ2-7 better, so the J call may be wrong. CDR1 and CDR2 (germline): SGHTA, FQGNSA. The CDR3 runs 16 residues. The CDR3, as DNA: TGTGCCAGCAGCTTAGCGTGGGAGATCTCCTACAATGAGCAGTACTTC. It codes for CASSLAWEISYNEQYF.

The J gene is TRBJ2-7, the V gene TRBV20-1; a weak D match, TRBD2 (5 bases). This CDR3 region has 14 residues. Germline CDR1 is DFQATT and CDR2 is SNEGSKA (reference sequence). The V and J ends lost 3 bases and 6 bases respectively, with 18 bases between them. The CDR3 DNA follows: TGCAGTGCTAGGTTCGTGGGAGTTCTTCCCGAGCAGTACTTC. Amino acids: CSARFVGVLPEQYF.

This clonotype was counted a few times. The chain carries TRBV27 and TRBJ2-1; maybe TRBD1 (5 bases). The V gene's germline CDR1 is MNHEY and CDR2 SMNVEV (reference sequence). Trimming left V 3 bases short and J 10 bases short, with 10 bases between. This CDR3 comprises 12 residues. CDR3 DNA: TGTGCCAGCAGTTTCAGGGTCGGAGAGCAGTTCTTC. This encodes CASSFRVGEQFF.

The chain has TRBV5-8 and TRBJ2-3; no clear D gene. Deletions cut 5 bases from V and 8 bases from J, with 15 bases between. The CDR3 totals 13 residues. Germline-derived CDR1 and CDR2 are SGHTS and YDEGEE. The CDR3 loop reads CASRSTAVTTQYF. The CDR3 coding sequence is TGTGCCAGCAGATCTACTGCAGTGACTACGCAGTATTTT.

The rearrangement joins TRBV7-3 to TRBJ2-5; 10 nucleotides line up with TRBD2. The end of the DNA aligns better with TRBJ2-7, so the J call may be wrong. Germline CDR1 is SGHTA and CDR2 is FQGTGA. This CDR3 contains 13 residues. The CDR3 sequence: CASSPLAGSEQYF. In DNA, the CDR3 is TGTGCCAGCAGCCCACTAGCGGGGTCCGAGCAGTACTTC.

This clonotype appeared many times. The J gene is TRBJ2-1, the V gene TRBV14; 11 bases are shared with TRBD2. The V segment lost 1 base and the J segment 8 bases; nucleotides outside the gene matches: 10. The CDR3 length is 17 residues. The V gene's germline CDR1 is SGHDN and CDR2 FVKESK. CDR3 sequence reads: CASSQALLAGERDEQFF. For the CDR3, the DNA is TGTGCCAGCAGCCAAGCCCTACTAGCGGGAGAGCGAGATGAGCAGTTCTTC.

In its sample, this clonotype was seen a few times. The chain uses TRBV29-1 and TRBJ2-3; D call uncertain. The CDR3 consists of 14 residues. The V end was cut by 6 bases, the J end by 2 bases, with 15 bases between. The germline gives CDR1 SQVTM, CDR2 ANQGSEA. The chain's CDR3 is CSVDNPTFTDTQYF. The CDR3 DNA follows: TGCAGCGTCGATAACCCCACTTTCACAGATACGCAGTATTTT.

The gene calls are TRBV18 and TRBJ1-4, with 8 bases lining up with TRBD1. The V gene's germline CDR1 is KGHSH and CDR2 LQKENI. The length of the CDR3 is 14 residues. The J segment lost 8 bases and the V segment lost 8 bases, leaving 10 bases of the junction unmatched. The CDR3 nucleotides are TGTGCCAGCGCCCAGACAGGGGAGGGCGAAAAACTGTTTTTT. Amino acid sequence: CASAQTGEGEKLFF. The full variable domain, rest sourced from reference TRBV18 and TRBJ1-4, is NAGVMQNPRHLVRRRGQEARLRCSPMKGHSHVYWYRQLPEEGLKFMVYLQKENIIDESGMPKERFSAEFPKEGPSILRIQQVVRGDSAAYFCASAQTGEGEKLFFGSGTQLSVL.

This clonotype was counted between two and nine times. The J gene is TRBJ2-3, the V gene TRBV7-9; 7 positions match TRBD2. V was pared by 1 base and J by 2 bases, with 6 bases of the junction left unmatched. The CDR3 length is 16 residues. Germline V gene sequence: CDR1 SEHNR, CDR2 FQNEAQ (reference sequence). The CDR3 sequence: CASSLGLAGDTDTQYF. The CDR3 coding sequence is TGTGCCAGCAGCTTAGGTCTCGCGGGAGACACAGATACGCAGTATTTT.

The rearrangement links TRBV20-1 to TRBJ2-1; tentatively, D is TRBD2 (6 bases). The CDR3 spans 15 residues. Trimming cost V 3 bases and J 4 bases, with 16 bases left between them. CDR1 DFQATT and CDR2 SNEGSKA come from the germline V gene (reference sequence). The CDR3 reads CSASPGSSPYNEQFF. As DNA, the CDR3 is TGCAGTGCTAGCCCCGGGAGCAGCCCTTACAATGAGCAGTTCTTC.

The chain couples TRBV7-2 to TRBJ2-7, with D unresolved. The V end lost 5 bases, the J end lost 3 bases, and 11 bases lay between the germline ends. Looked up from germline, CDR1 is SGHTA and CDR2 is FQGNSA. The CDR3 has 13 residues. CDR3 nucleotides: TGTGCCAGCAGCCCACGGGCCTTCTACGAGCAGTACTTC. It encodes CASSPRAFYEQYF.

This clonotype was observed a handful of times. The chain has TRBV7-9 and TRBJ2-5, with TRBD2 identical over 11 bases. Looked up from germline, CDR1 is SEHNR and CDR2 is FQNEAQ (reference sequence). V gave up 5 bases and J gave up 11 bases; unmatched junction bases: 16. The CDR3 consists of 16 residues. CDR3 protein: CASSHSGRASYNEQYF. DNA for the CDR3: TGTGCCAGCAGCCATAGCGGGAGGGCGTCCTATAATGAGCAGTACTTC.

The chain uses TRBV20-1 and TRBJ2-4; perhaps TRBD2 as D (6 bases). The CDR3 covers 16 residues. V lost 0 bases to trimming and J lost 2 bases, with 14 bases between them. CDR1 is DFQATT and CDR2 is SNEGSKA in the germline V gene (reference sequence). The CDR3 region is CSARDRLGRSKNIQYF. The DNA of the CDR3 is TGCAGTGCTAGAGATCGACTAGGTCGGTCCAAAAACATTCAGTACTTC.

This clonotype was seen a few times. This chain uses TRBV14 with TRBJ2-7; D might be TRBD2 (6 bases). The ends were cut back, 1 base at V and 3 bases at J, with 13 bases in the middle. Germline assignment: CDR1 SGHDN and CDR2 FVKESK. The CDR3 has 15 amino acids. CDR3 DNA sequence: TGTGCCAGCAGCCAAGTTGCGGGGTTACACTACGAGCAGTACTTC. Translated: CASSQVAGLHYEQYF.

On this clonotype: A clone one base away is much larger, so this may be a read error. The chain carries TRBV18 and TRBJ1-1; a weak D match, TRBD1 (6 bases). The CDR3 has 17 amino acids. Germline lookup yields CDR1 KGHSH and CDR2 LQKENI. DNA of the CDR3: TGTGCCGGCTCACGGGACGCCGGGGGCGGTTCGAACACTGAAGCTTTCTTT. It yields the protein CAGSRDAGGGSNTEAFF.

This rearrangement joins TRBV20-1 to TRBJ2-4, with D perhaps TRBD1 or TRBD2 (5 bases each). Germline lookup yields CDR1 DFQATT and CDR2 SNEGSKA (reference sequence). V lost 4 bases and J 12 bases, leaving 19 bases between the germline ends. The CDR3 has 13 amino acids. CDR3 DNA sequence: TGCAGTGCTATATCGGAGACTGGGGGTTATCAGTACTTC. This encodes CSAISETGGYQYF.

The chain uses TRBV9 and TRBJ1-4; TRBD1 is a possible D gene (5 bases). The CDR3 runs 14 residues. Germline V gives CDR1 SGDLS, CDR2 YYNGEE. Trimming cost V 0 bases and J 10 bases, with 13 bases left between them. In DNA, the CDR3 is TGTGCCAGCAGCGTAGCGACAGAACCAACAAAACTGTTTTTT. Translating it yields CASSVATEPTKLFF.

The V and J genes are TRBV10-3 and TRBJ2-7; D possibly corresponds to TRBD2 (5 bases). Per the germline V gene, CDR1 is ENHRY and CDR2 is SYGVKD. The CDR3 is made up of 14 amino acids. V was shortened by 1 base and J by 1 base, with 8 bases between the two germline ends. The CDR3 reads CAISEYRGSYEQYF. The CDR3 DNA reads as TGTGCCATCAGTGAGTACCGGGGATCCTACGAGCAGTACTTC.

The table lists this clonotype with a few counts. This chain uses TRBV15 with TRBJ1-3, with TRBD1 identical over 8 bases. CDR1 LNHNV and CDR2 YYDKDF come from the germline V gene (reference sequence). Trimming at V came to 0 bases and at J to 1 base, leaving 8 bases not matched to a gene. This CDR3 has 18 amino acids. The CDR3 is CATSRDRQGLTSGNTIYF. The CDR3 DNA sequence: TGTGCCACCAGCAGAGATAGACAGGGGTTAACGTCTGGAAACACCATATATTTT.

The chain employs TRBV11-1 and TRBJ1-2; D may be TRBD1 (6 bases). Germline CDR1 reads SGHAT; CDR2 reads FQDESV (reference sequence). The CDR3 runs 12 residues. Trimming cost V 6 bases and J 8 bases, with 13 bases left between them. This CDR3 is CASSPNRDGYTF. The CDR3 nucleotides read TGTGCCAGCAGTCCCAACAGGGACGGCTACACCTTC.

The sample holds a few counts of this clonotype. A much larger clone sits a single nucleotide away, making a read error possible. The rearrangement links TRBV12-3 or TRBV12-4 to TRBJ2-5; TRBD2 aligns across 8 bases. This CDR3 region has 16 residues. The junction had 9 bases not matched to a gene; V was cut back by 1 base and J by 5 bases. The DNA for the CDR3 is TGTGCCAGCAGTTTAGGGACTAGCAGGAGTCGGGAGACCCAGTACTTC. This codes for CASSLGTSRSRETQYF.

The chain uses TRBV3-1 and TRBJ2-6, with 11 bases matching TRBD2. Germline V gene lookup returns CDR1 LGHDT and CDR2 YNNKEL (reference sequence). The V segment lost 7 bases and the J segment 3 bases; nucleotides outside the gene matches: 8. This CDR3 has 17 amino acids. The CDR3 DNA reads as TGTGCCAGCAAACGGACTAGCGGGCCAGGTGGGGCCAACGTCCTGACTTTC. This gives the protein CASKRTSGPGGANVLTF. Together with reference TRBV3-1 and TRBJ2-6, the CDR3 gives the full variable domain: DTAVSQTPKYLVTQMGNDKSIKCEQNLGHDTMYWYKQDSKKFLKIMFSYNNKELIINETVPNRFSPKSPDKAHLNLHINSLELGDSAVYFCASKRTSGPGGANVLTFGAGSRLTVL.

In regard to this clonotype: This may stem from a read error, because a much larger clone lies one nucleotide away. The chain recombines TRBV10-3 with TRBJ2-1, with D tentatively TRBD2 (6 bases). The end of the DNA aligns better with TRBJ2-7, so the J call may be wrong. CDR1 is ENHRY and CDR2 is SYGVKD in the germline V gene. The CDR3 runs to 15 residues. The CDR3 sequence: CAISDVAASYNEQYF. The DNA for the CDR3 is TGTGCCATCAGTGACGTAGCGGCCTCCTACAATGAGCAGTACTTC.

With respect to this clonotype: One end of the junction does not line up with germline, which may come from a read error. This chain links TRBV5-1 with TRBJ1-6; perhaps TRBD1 as D (6 bases). The CDR3 runs 14 residues. Germline assignment: CDR1 SGHRS and CDR2 YFSETQ. CDR3 sequence (DNA): TGCGCCAGCAGATTGGACAGCGTCAATTCACCCCTCCACTTT. Its translation: CASRLDSVNSPLHF.

About this clonotype: This sequence may be a read error, since a much larger clone differs from it by one base. CDR3 residues: CSARPGLAALEEQYF. Written as DNA, the CDR3 is TGCAGTGCTAGACCGGGACTAGCGGCACTGGAGGAGCAGTACTTC. This sequence joins TRBV20-1 and TRBJ2-5, with 11 bases aligning to TRBD2. The V segment lost 2 bases and the J segment 11 bases; nucleotides outside the gene matches: 13. The CDR3 loop spans 15 amino acids. Germline lookup yields CDR1 DFQATT and CDR2 SNEGSKA (reference sequence).

This clonotype was found a few times. V is TRBV25-1 and J is TRBJ2-6; D is ambiguous. Germline loops: CDR1 MGHDK, CDR2 SYGVNS. V lost 1 base and J 2 bases, leaving 6 bases between the germline ends. The CDR3 is 15 amino acids. In DNA, the CDR3 is TGTGCCAGCAGTGAATTCAGCCCTGGGGCCAACGTCCTGACTTTC. This translates into CASSEFSPGANVLTF.